A selection of T cell receptor beta chains follows, all from one sample in a study of Ad26.COV2.S vaccination and SARS-CoV-2 variants. Sequencing was performed with immunoSEQ multiplex PCR; in TCRdb, only in-frame clones are kept and a portion is missing. The sample records hundreds of thousands of clones, more than 80% being singletons. Sample: peripheral blood, taken in a trial of Ad26.COV2.S vaccine versus placebo. The receptors come from a person between 18 and 65 years old who received the Ad26.COV2.S COVID-19 vaccine or a placebo. Each CDR3 is given with its conserved first and last residue. The D gene is left open where the match is weak. Some rows have no size entry. The others give once, few or many, or a class for an expanded clone.

cdr3_nt,cdr3_aa,clone_size,v_call,j_call,d_call
TGTGCCAGTAGTTTTCAGGGGGCGCGGGAGACCCAGTACTTC,CASSFQGARETQYF,-,TRBV19,TRBJ2-5,TRBD1
TGTGCCAGTAGTATAACCCCCGGGAGCATCCAGGTGGCCAAAAACATTCAGTACTTC,CASSITPGSIQVAKNIQYF,-,TRBV19,TRBJ2-4,-
TGTGCCAGCAGCCCCCGACTAGCGGGAGGGCCGAACACCGGGGAGCTGTTTTTT,CASSPRLAGGPNTGELFF,-,TRBV3-1/TRBV3-2,TRBJ2-2,TRBD2
TGTGCCAGCAGCCTGACTAGCGGGGGGGCCCCAGATACGCAGTATTTT,CASSLTSGGAPDTQYF,-,TRBV5-8,TRBJ2-3,TRBD2
TGTGCCTGGAGTGTACTTAGCGGCCAGTACAATGAGCAGTTCTTC,CAWSVLSGQYNEQFF,-,TRBV30,TRBJ2-1,-
TGTGCCTGGAGTGTACTTATCGGGCCTCCCTACGAGCAGTACTTC,CAWSVLIGPPYEQYF,-,TRBV30,TRBJ2-7,-
TGTGCCAGCAGTATGACAGGGAGAGGGGAGCTGTTTTTT,CASSMTGRGELFF,-,TRBV2,TRBJ2-2,TRBD1
TGTGCCTGGAGTCCCTCGGGTGTCCGTACGCAGTATTTT,CAWSPSGVRTQYF,-,TRBV30,TRBJ2-3,-
TGTGCCAGCAGCTTAGAACCCTCTGGAAACACCATATATTTT,CASSLEPSGNTIYF,-,TRBV11-2,TRBJ1-3,-
TGTGCCAGCAGCAAGACAGGGGTCTATGGCTACACCTTC,CASSKTGVYGYTF,-,TRBV27,TRBJ1-2,TRBD1
TGTGCCAGCAGTTACTCGGGAGGGGATTCGCCCCAGCATTTT,CASSYSGGDSPQHF,-,TRBV6-6,TRBJ1-5,-
TGTGCCAGCAGCTTAGGGACTAGCGGCCCTTACAATGAGCAGTTCTTC,CASSLGTSGPYNEQFF,-,TRBV7-2,TRBJ2-1,TRBD2
TGTGCCAGCAGCGGCATGACTGGGAATGAAGCTTTCTTT,CASSGMTGNEAFF,-,TRBV9,TRBJ1-1,-
TGTGCCAGCTCAGCGCCCCGGGACAGGGCCTACGAGCAGTACTTC,CASSAPRDRAYEQYF,few,TRBV18,TRBJ2-7,TRBD1
TGCGCCAGCAGCCAAGAGGCAGTTTATTCCTATGGCTACACCTTC,CASSQEAVYSYGYTF,-,TRBV4-1,TRBJ1-2,-
TGTGCCAGCAGCCCGGGACAGGGGGGCTACGAGCAGTACTTC,CASSPGQGGYEQYF,once,TRBV5-6,TRBJ2-7,TRBD1
TGTGCCAGCAGCTTCGATTTAGCGGGAGGAGGTGTGAGGGAGCAGTACTTC,CASSFDLAGGGVREQYF,-,TRBV7-2,TRBJ2-7,TRBD2
TGTGCCTGGAGTGAGTACAGGGGGGCCTTGCCCCTCCACTTT,CAWSEYRGALPLHF,-,TRBV30,TRBJ1-6,TRBD1
TGCGCCAGCAGCCAGGGAAAGGATGGCTACACCTTC,CASSQGKDGYTF,-,TRBV5-1,TRBJ1-2,-
TGTGCCAGCCTACCGAGGGACAGATTGAACACTGAAGCTTTCTTT,CASLPRDRLNTEAFF,-,TRBV19,TRBJ1-1,TRBD1
TGTGCCAGCAGCCACCTCCTCCCAGTAGCGGGGAAATACAATGAGCAGTTCTTC,CASSHLLPVAGKYNEQFF,-,TRBV3-1/TRBV3-2,TRBJ2-1,TRBD2
TGTGCCAGCAAATTAGCGGGAGGGTCCTACAATGAGCAGTTCTTC,CASKLAGGSYNEQFF,-,TRBV6-5,TRBJ2-1,TRBD2
TGCGCCAGCAGCGCGGACAATAGCAATCAGCCCCAGCATTTT,CASSADNSNQPQHF,-,TRBV10-1,TRBJ1-5,-
TGTGCCAGCTCACCGAATTCACTAGCGGGGGAGAACACCCTGCCGTCCGCTACGCAGTATTTT,CASSPNSLAGENTLPSATQYF,-,TRBV18,TRBJ2-3,TRBD2
TGTGCCACCAGCAGAGAAGGCCGTCGGGAGGACCAGCCCCAGCATTTT,CATSREGRREDQPQHF,-,TRBV15,TRBJ1-5,-
TGTGCCAGTAGTTCCCGTGGACAGGGGGCTAATGAAAAACTGTTTTTT,CASSSRGQGANEKLFF,once,TRBV19,TRBJ1-4,TRBD1
TGCGCCAGCTCCCCCACAGGGGTAGACGAGCAGTACTTC,CASSPTGVDEQYF,-,TRBV5-1,TRBJ2-7,TRBD1
TGTGCCAGCAGTGACTCAGCGGTTAGCACAGATACGCAGTATTTT,CASSDSAVSTDTQYF,-,TRBV6-4,TRBJ2-3,-
TGTGCCAGCATAAGGGACAGGGCAGACGAGCAGTACTTC,CASIRDRADEQYF,-,TRBV6-5,TRBJ2-7,TRBD1
TGTGCCAGCAGCCCCGGACAGGGTTCTTTTGAAGCTTTCTTT,CASSPGQGSFEAFF,-,TRBV7-2,TRBJ1-1,TRBD1
TGTGCCAGCAGCGCAGACACGAACACCGGGGAGCTGTTTTTT,CASSADTNTGELFF,few,TRBV7-3,TRBJ2-2,-
TGCGCCAGCAGCTTGGAGGGGATCAATGAGCAGTTCTTC,CASSLEGINEQFF,-,TRBV5-1,TRBJ2-1,-
TGTGCCACCAACCCCGGGACTTCAGTAAATGAGCAGTTCTTC,CATNPGTSVNEQFF,-,TRBV24-1,TRBJ2-1,-
TGTGCCAGCAGTCCCCGGAATGAGCAGTTCTTC,CASSPRNEQFF,-,TRBV12-3/TRBV12-4,TRBJ2-1,-
TGTGCCAGCTCACCATGGGGGGCTAAAATGAACACTGAAGCTTTCTTT,CASSPWGAKMNTEAFF,-,TRBV18,TRBJ1-1,-
TGTGCCAGCAGCCTTGAGGGGGAGGGGACCGGGGAGCTGTTTTTT,CASSLEGEGTGELFF,-,TRBV9,TRBJ2-2,-
TGTGCCTGGACCTTAGATTCACCCCTCCACTTT,CAWTLDSPLHF,-,TRBV30,TRBJ1-6,-
TGTGCCTGGAGTGCGCCGGGGGCCCTACGAGATACGCAGTATTTT,CAWSAPGALRDTQYF,once,TRBV30,TRBJ2-3,-
TGCGCCAGCAGCTTGGGGATGAGGCACACAGATACGCAGTATTTT,CASSLGMRHTDTQYF,-,TRBV5-1,TRBJ2-3,-
TGTGCCAGTAGTACAGGGACAGGGGCCTCTGGGGCCAACGTCCTGACTTTC,CASSTGTGASGANVLTF,-,TRBV19,TRBJ2-6,TRBD1
TGTGCCAGCAGCTTGGTGGACTCCTACGAGCAGTACTTC,CASSLVDSYEQYF,-,TRBV5-4,TRBJ2-7,-
TGTGCCAGCAGTTTTGAGGGGGGGAATAGCAATCAGCCCCAGCATTTT,CASSFEGGNSNQPQHF,-,TRBV6-5,TRBJ1-5,-
TGTGCCAGCAGCGTAGGGGGTAGCTCCTACGAGCAGTACTTC,CASSVGGSSYEQYF,-,TRBV9,TRBJ2-7,-
TGTGCCAGCAGCAACCAGGGTTCACCCCTCCACTTT,CASSNQGSPLHF,few,TRBV3-1/TRBV3-2,TRBJ1-6,-
TGTGCCAGCAGCGAGGGGGTCTCTGGAAACACCATATATTTT,CASSEGVSGNTIYF,-,TRBV11-3,TRBJ1-3,-
TGTGCCAGCAAAACCGGGACTAGCAGCGGCAATGAGCAGTTCTTC,CASKTGTSSGNEQFF,-,TRBV27,TRBJ2-1,TRBD2
TGTGCCATCAGTGAGACAGTTTATGGCTACACCTTC,CAISETVYGYTF,-,TRBV10-3,TRBJ1-2,-
TGTGCCAGGCCGCCCCCGTACGGGTGGGACAGGGGGAACATTCAGTACTTC,CARPPPYGWDRGNIQYF,-,TRBV27,TRBJ2-4,TRBD1